These T cell receptor beta chains were read from a single sample in a study of blood T cell repertoires in COVID-19. TCRdb keeps only in-frame clones here, not all; method: immunoSEQ multiplex PCR. The sample contains 90,000 to 150,000 clones, around three quarters of which appear only once. Sequences were obtained from peripheral blood. These receptors all come from a man in his 70s with acute or convalescent COVID-19. The CDR3 runs from the conserved cysteine through the conserved F or W. Each record gives: CDR3 DNA, CDR3 protein, clone size, D gene, J gene, V gene. A D gene is named only where the DNA matches it firmly. Size tells how often a clone was seen (once, few, many) or the class of an expanded clone, and some rows leave it out.

DNA: TGTGCCAGCTCACCAAGAGGGTCGACAGGGGCAGACACAGATACGCAGTATTTT
CDR3: CASSPRGSTGADTDTQYF
size: NA
D: TRBD1
J: TRBJ2-3
V: TRBV18

DNA: TGTGCCAGCAGCTACGGACAGGGGGGATTCTCTGGGGCCAACGTCCTGACTTTC
CDR3: CASSYGQGGFSGANVLTF
size: NA
D: TRBD1
J: TRBJ2-6
V: TRBV3-1/TRBV3-2

DNA: TGTGCCAGCAGCTTAGGGGCGGGGGGCGGAGAGACCCAGTACTTC
CDR3: CASSLGAGGGETQYF
size: NA
D: TRBD2
J: TRBJ2-5
V: TRBV11-2

DNA: TGTGCCTGGAGTGTAGCGGGGGGGCCCGGCAAAAACATTCAGTACTTC
CDR3: CAWSVAGGPGKNIQYF
size: NA
D: TRBD2
J: TRBJ2-4
V: TRBV30

DNA: TGTGCCAGCAGTTTATTTGGGGGGGGAAACACCATATATTTT
CDR3: CASSLFGGGNTIYF
size: few
D: NA
J: TRBJ1-3
V: TRBV27

DNA: TGTGCCAGCAGCGTCCGAAAAAGGGAGACTAGCGGTACCCTCTACGAGCAGTACTTC
CDR3: CASSVRKRETSGTLYEQYF
size: NA
D: TRBD2
J: TRBJ2-7
V: TRBV9

DNA: TGTGCCTGGAGTGTAGGCACTAGCGGGAGGGGAGAGACCCAGTACTTC
CDR3: CAWSVGTSGRGETQYF
size: NA
D: TRBD2
J: TRBJ2-5
V: TRBV30

DNA: TGCAGCGTTGAGTCTAGCGGGAGAGTGGGGAATGAGCAGTTCTTC
CDR3: CSVESSGRVGNEQFF
size: once
D: TRBD2
J: TRBJ2-1
V: TRBV29-1

DNA: TGTGCCTGGAGTGTAAGGAGGTCCGAGCAGTACTTC
CDR3: CAWSVRRSEQYF
size: NA
D: NA
J: TRBJ2-7
V: TRBV30

DNA: TGCGCCAGCAGTCAAGAGATAAGTGGGGGGGCGGGCGGCTACACCTTC
CDR3: CASSQEISGGAGGYTF
size: NA
D: NA
J: TRBJ1-2
V: TRBV23-1

DNA: TGTGGGGGTCTGGGGCGGAACACTGAAGCTTTCTTT
CDR3: CGGLGRNTEAFF
size: NA
D: NA
J: TRBJ1-1
V: TRBV24-1

DNA: TGTGCCAGCAGTCCTAACCAACTAGCGGGGAGACCAACAGATACGCAGTATTTT
CDR3: CASSPNQLAGRPTDTQYF
size: NA
D: TRBD2
J: TRBJ2-3
V: TRBV27

DNA: TGTGCCAGCTCACCAAGAGGGACAGGGGCCACCAGGGGTGAAAAACTGTTTTTT
CDR3: CASSPRGTGATRGEKLFF
size: NA
D: TRBD1
J: TRBJ1-4
V: TRBV18

DNA: TGCGCCAGCAGCTTGGAGGCAGGGCGAACCTACGAGCAGTACTTC
CDR3: CASSLEAGRTYEQYF
size: NA
D: NA
J: TRBJ2-7
V: TRBV5-1

DNA: TGCGCCAGCAGTCAATCGGGGCAGGTAAGAGGGACCCAGTACTTC
CDR3: CASSQSGQVRGTQYF
size: NA
D: NA
J: TRBJ2-5
V: TRBV23-1

DNA: TGTGCCAGCAGCCAAGCGGGAGGGAGGGCTGGCTACGAGCAGTACTTC
CDR3: CASSQAGGRAGYEQYF
size: NA
D: TRBD2
J: TRBJ2-7
V: TRBV3-1/TRBV3-2

DNA: TGCGCCAGCAGCTTGTCACTACTAGCGGGGACTGAGACCCAGTACTTC
CDR3: CASSLSLLAGTETQYF
size: NA
D: TRBD2
J: TRBJ2-5
V: TRBV5-1

DNA: TGTGCCAGCCGGAGCGGGAGTCTCTACGAGCAGTACTTC
CDR3: CASRSGSLYEQYF
size: once
D: TRBD2
J: TRBJ2-7
V: TRBV28

DNA: TGTGCCAGCAGCTTAGAACGGGGGGGCAATGAGCAGTTCTTC
CDR3: CASSLERGGNEQFF
size: NA
D: TRBD2
J: TRBJ2-1
V: TRBV7-2

DNA: TGTGCCAGCAGCGTAGCTGGGCTAGCGGGCAATGAGCAGTTCTTC
CDR3: CASSVAGLAGNEQFF
size: NA
D: TRBD2
J: TRBJ2-1
V: TRBV9

DNA: TGTGCCAGCAGCCAAGTCGGGGTTTTCCGCGATGGCTACACCTTC
CDR3: CASSQVGVFRDGYTF
size: NA
D: NA
J: TRBJ1-2
V: TRBV3-1/TRBV3-2

DNA: TGTGCCAGCAGCTACCTAGCCGCCACCGGGGAGCTGTTTTTT
CDR3: CASSYLAATGELFF
size: NA
D: NA
J: TRBJ2-2
V: TRBV9

DNA: TGTGCCAGCAGCTCCCGGTTAGCGGGACCCATTGGTAATGAGCAGTTCTTC
CDR3: CASSSRLAGPIGNEQFF
size: NA
D: TRBD2
J: TRBJ2-1
V: TRBV11-2

DNA: TGTGCCAGCAGTTTTAATCTCCATACGCAGTATTTT
CDR3: CASSFNLHTQYF
size: once
D: NA
J: TRBJ2-3
V: TRBV28

DNA: TGTGCCAGCAGCTGGCGAGGACAGGGAGGCAATCAGCCCCAGCATTTT
CDR3: CASSWRGQGGNQPQHF
size: medium-sized
D: TRBD1
J: TRBJ1-5
V: TRBV13

DNA: TGTGCCAGCAGCCGACAGGGCTTCGGGGAGCTGTTTTTT
CDR3: CASSRQGFGELFF
size: NA
D: TRBD1
J: TRBJ2-2
V: TRBV7-3

DNA: TGTGCCAGCAGCCCAAGGGCAGGGGGCAGCAATCAGCCCCAGCATTTT
CDR3: CASSPRAGGSNQPQHF
size: NA
D: TRBD1
J: TRBJ1-5
V: TRBV7-6

DNA: TGCAGTGCTAGTACCTCCGGGACTAGCGCGCGTAATGAGCAGTTCTTC
CDR3: CSASTSGTSARNEQFF
size: NA
D: TRBD2
J: TRBJ2-1
V: TRBV20-1

DNA: TGTGCCAGCAGCCAAACCGCCCAGGGATCGGCCTACGAGCAGTACTTC
CDR3: CASSQTAQGSAYEQYF
size: NA
D: NA
J: TRBJ2-7
V: TRBV27

DNA: TGTGCCACCAGTGATTGGGGAGCGGGAGGAGGGGCAGATACGCAGTATTTT
CDR3: CATSDWGAGGGADTQYF
size: NA
D: TRBD2
J: TRBJ2-3
V: TRBV24-1

DNA: TGCGCCAGCAGCTTGGCAGGGGCCAGCTCCTACGAGCAGTACTTC
CDR3: CASSLAGASSYEQYF
size: NA
D: NA
J: TRBJ2-7
V: TRBV5-1

DNA: TGTGCCAGCAGTTTATGGGGACTAGTCACCTACGAGCAGTACTTC
CDR3: CASSLWGLVTYEQYF
size: NA
D: TRBD2
J: TRBJ2-7
V: TRBV28

DNA: TGTGCCAGCGCGGGACGGACATACGAGCAGTACTTC
CDR3: CASAGRTYEQYF
size: NA
D: NA
J: TRBJ2-7
V: TRBV2

DNA: TGTGCCAGCAGCCTCGCGGTGGGCAATGAGCAGTTCTTC
CDR3: CASSLAVGNEQFF
size: NA
D: NA
J: TRBJ2-1
V: TRBV27

DNA: TGTGCCAGCAGCCAGCAGGGGAACACTGAAGCTTTCTTT
CDR3: CASSQQGNTEAFF
size: NA
D: NA
J: TRBJ1-1
V: TRBV6-5

DNA: TGTGCCAGCAGCGCGATCGGGGATGAGCAGTTCTTC
CDR3: CASSAIGDEQFF
size: NA
D: NA
J: TRBJ2-1
V: TRBV13

DNA: TGTGCCTGGAGGTGGCAGGGAGGGGATACGCAGTATTTT
CDR3: CAWRWQGGDTQYF
size: few
D: TRBD2
J: TRBJ2-3
V: TRBV30

DNA: TGTGCCAGCAGCTTACGAAGTAGCGAGACTCGCAATGAGCAGTTCTTC
CDR3: CASSLRSSETRNEQFF
size: once
D: NA
J: TRBJ2-1
V: TRBV7-6

DNA: TGTGCCAGTAGTAAGCCGGGACAGTATCCCTACGAGCAGTACTTC
CDR3: CASSKPGQYPYEQYF
size: NA
D: TRBD1
J: TRBJ2-7
V: TRBV19

DNA: TGTGCCAGCAGTCGGACAGGGGGCACAGATACGCAGTATTTT
CDR3: CASSRTGGTDTQYF
size: NA
D: TRBD1
J: TRBJ2-3
V: TRBV27

DNA: TGCGCCAGCAGCTCACAGGGGGCCGGCACTGAAGCTTTCTTT
CDR3: CASSSQGAGTEAFF
size: few
D: TRBD1
J: TRBJ1-1
V: TRBV5-1

DNA: TGTGCCAGCAGCTTAAAGTTGGACAACATGAACACTGAAGCTTTCTTT
CDR3: CASSLKLDNMNTEAFF
size: NA
D: NA
J: TRBJ1-1
V: TRBV5-5

DNA: TGTGCCATCAGTGAGATACAGGGGGATCAGCCCCAGCATTTT
CDR3: CAISEIQGDQPQHF
size: NA
D: TRBD1
J: TRBJ1-5
V: TRBV10-3

DNA: TGTGCCAGCAGTTTACTGGCCACCGGGGAGCTGTTTTTT
CDR3: CASSLLATGELFF
size: NA
D: NA
J: TRBJ2-2
V: TRBV12-3/TRBV12-4

DNA: TGTGCCAGCAGCCAAGGGGGCTACGAGCAGTACTTC
CDR3: CASSQGGYEQYF
size: NA
D: NA
J: TRBJ2-7
V: TRBV11-3

DNA: TGCGCCAGCAGCTCCCTTGGGGGGGTCGATCAGCCCCAGCATTTT
CDR3: CASSSLGGVDQPQHF
size: NA
D: NA
J: TRBJ1-5
V: TRBV5-1

DNA: TGTGCCAGCAGCCCCTCCTTCGCGGGCAATGAGCAGTTCTTC
CDR3: CASSPSFAGNEQFF
size: NA
D: NA
J: TRBJ2-1
V: TRBV7-2

DNA: TGTGCCACCAGCAGGGGACTAGCGGTCCAAGAGACCCAGTACTTC
CDR3: CATSRGLAVQETQYF
size: NA
D: TRBD2
J: TRBJ2-5
V: TRBV15

DNA: TGTGCCTGGAATAACCCCTCCCTGGCCAACACCGGGGAGCTGTTTTTT
CDR3: CAWNNPSLANTGELFF
size: NA
D: NA
J: TRBJ2-2
V: TRBV30

DNA: TGTGCCAGCAGCCCGCCATGGGCGGGAGGGCCTTTTGGGAATGAGCAGTTCTTC
CDR3: CASSPPWAGGPFGNEQFF
size: NA
D: TRBD2
J: TRBJ2-1
V: TRBV5-4

DNA: TGTGCCAGCAGCGTTAGCGGGGGGTTCACCGGGGAGCTGTTTTTT
CDR3: CASSVSGGFTGELFF
size: NA
D: TRBD2
J: TRBJ2-2
V: TRBV9

DNA: TGTGCCAGTAGTAAGGGGACTAGCGGGAGGAACGAGCAGTACTTC
CDR3: CASSKGTSGRNEQYF
size: NA
D: TRBD2
J: TRBJ2-7
V: TRBV19

DNA: TGTGCCAGCAGCTTAACTACTGGTAACACTGAAGCTTTCTTT
CDR3: CASSLTTGNTEAFF
size: NA
D: NA
J: TRBJ1-1
V: TRBV7-9

DNA: TGTGCCAGCAGCCTCAGCGGGGGAAAAGAGACCCAGTACTTC
CDR3: CASSLSGGKETQYF
size: NA
D: TRBD2
J: TRBJ2-5
V: TRBV7-2

DNA: TGTGCCAGCAGCCAAGCGGGGGGTCCAGATACGCAGTATTTT
CDR3: CASSQAGGPDTQYF
size: once
D: TRBD2
J: TRBJ2-3
V: TRBV4-2

DNA: TGCGCCAGCAGTGGGACAGGCAATCAGCCCCAGCATTTT
CDR3: CASSGTGNQPQHF
size: NA
D: NA
J: TRBJ1-5
V: TRBV10-2

DNA: TGTGCCAGCTCACCAGCCAGTTTGAATTATGGCTACACCTTC
CDR3: CASSPASLNYGYTF
size: NA
D: NA
J: TRBJ1-2
V: TRBV18

DNA: TGTGCCACCAGTGATCAGACAGGGACCGGCTACACCTTC
CDR3: CATSDQTGTGYTF
size: few
D: TRBD1
J: TRBJ1-2
V: TRBV24-1

DNA: TGTGCCAGTAGTAACCCGGACAGGGGAAACACAGATACGCAGTATTTT
CDR3: CASSNPDRGNTDTQYF
size: medium-sized
D: TRBD1
J: TRBJ2-3
V: TRBV19